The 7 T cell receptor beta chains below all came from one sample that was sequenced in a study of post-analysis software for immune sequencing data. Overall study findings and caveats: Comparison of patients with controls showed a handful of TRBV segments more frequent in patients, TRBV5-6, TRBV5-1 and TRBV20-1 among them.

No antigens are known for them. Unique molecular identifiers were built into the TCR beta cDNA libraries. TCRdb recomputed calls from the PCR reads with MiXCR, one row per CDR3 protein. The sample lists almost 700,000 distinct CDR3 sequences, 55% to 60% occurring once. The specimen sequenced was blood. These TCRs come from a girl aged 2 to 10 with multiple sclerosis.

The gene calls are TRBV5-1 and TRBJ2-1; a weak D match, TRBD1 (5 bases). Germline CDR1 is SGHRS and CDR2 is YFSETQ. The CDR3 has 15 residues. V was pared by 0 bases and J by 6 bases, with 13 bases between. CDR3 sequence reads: CASSLGQGMPNEQFF. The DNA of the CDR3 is TGCGCCAGCAGCTTGGGGCAGGGTATGCCCAATGAGCAGTTCTTC.

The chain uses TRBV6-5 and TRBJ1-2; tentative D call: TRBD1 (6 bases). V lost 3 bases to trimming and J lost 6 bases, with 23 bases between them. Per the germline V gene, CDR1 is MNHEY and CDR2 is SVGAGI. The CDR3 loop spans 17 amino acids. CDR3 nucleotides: TGTGCCAGCAGTTATGAGGCGCCACTCAGGGGAACGGATGGCTACACCTTC. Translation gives CASSYEAPLRGTDGYTF.

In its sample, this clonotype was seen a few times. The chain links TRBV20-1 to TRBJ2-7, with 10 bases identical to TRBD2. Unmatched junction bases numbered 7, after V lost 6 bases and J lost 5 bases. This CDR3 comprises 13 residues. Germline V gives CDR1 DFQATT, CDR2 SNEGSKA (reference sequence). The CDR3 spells CSAAGTSDHEQYF. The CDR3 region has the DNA TGCAGTGCCGCCGGGACTAGCGACCACGAGCAGTACTTC.

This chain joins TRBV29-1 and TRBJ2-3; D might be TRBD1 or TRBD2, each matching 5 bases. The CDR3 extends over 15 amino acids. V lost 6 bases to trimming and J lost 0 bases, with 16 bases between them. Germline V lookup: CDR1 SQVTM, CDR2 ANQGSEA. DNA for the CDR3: TGCAGCGTCGCCCTCGGGGCAGCAAGCACAGATACGCAGTATTTT. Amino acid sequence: CSVALGAASTDTQYF.

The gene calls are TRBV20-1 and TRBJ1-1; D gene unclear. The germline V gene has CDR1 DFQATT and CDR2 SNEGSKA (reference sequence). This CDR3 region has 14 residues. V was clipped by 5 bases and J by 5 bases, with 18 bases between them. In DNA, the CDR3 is TGCAGTGCTCTCGTCGGGCAGGCAAAAACTGAAGCTTTCTTT. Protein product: CSALVGQAKTEAFF.

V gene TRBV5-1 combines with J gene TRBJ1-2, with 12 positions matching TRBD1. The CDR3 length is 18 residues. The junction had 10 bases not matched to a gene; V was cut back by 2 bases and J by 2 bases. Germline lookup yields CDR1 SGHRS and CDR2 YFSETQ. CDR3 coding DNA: TGCGCCAGCAGCTTCCTATCCCCGGGACAGGGGGCGAACTATGGCTACACCTTC. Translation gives CASSFLSPGQGANYGYTF. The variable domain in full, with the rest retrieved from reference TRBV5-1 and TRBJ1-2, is KAGVTQTPRYLIKTRGQQVTLSCSPISGHRSVSWYQQTPGQGLQFLFEYFSETQRNKGNFPGRFSGRQFSNSRSEMNVSTLELGDSALYLCASSFLSPGQGANYGYTFGSGTRLTVV.

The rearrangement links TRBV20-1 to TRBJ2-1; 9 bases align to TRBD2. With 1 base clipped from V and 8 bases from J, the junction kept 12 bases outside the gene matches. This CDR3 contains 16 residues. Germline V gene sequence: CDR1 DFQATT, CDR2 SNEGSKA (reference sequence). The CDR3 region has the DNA TGCAGTGCTAGAGTAGGCCTGAGCGGGAGGACCGATGAGCAGTTCTTC. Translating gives CSARVGLSGRTDEQFF.